The 8 T cell receptor beta chains given below trace back to one sample, sequenced in a study of shared clonotypes between healthy human individuals. The table came from immunoSEQ multiplex PCR; TCRdb's copy has only in-frame clones and leaves some out. The repertoire holds around 1,900,000 clones, with 90% to 95% as singletons. The naive CD8 population came from CD45RO-negative cells selected for CCR7, without terminally differentiated effector memory CD45RA+ cells. Sequenced input: naive CD8+ T cells from PBMCs. The receptors come from a man aged 18 to 29 in good health. Some clones in this sample may be carry-over from other donors' samples.

The chain recombines TRBV4-3 with TRBJ2-3, with TRBD2 matching 7 bases. The CDR3 runs to 16 residues. J was trimmed by 5 bases and V by 0 bases; bases with no gene match: 8. Per germline, CDR1 LGHNA and CDR2 YSLEER. The CDR3 here is CASSQDLAGVVDTQYF. The CDR3 DNA reads as TGCGCCAGCAGCCAAGACTTGGCGGGAGTGGTAGATACGCAGTATTTT.

A remark on this clone: The sample carries other DNA sequences with the same CDR3. The rearrangement joins TRBV15 to TRBJ2-2; D gene unclear. V was pared by 5 bases and J by 1 base, with 5 bases between. Looked up from germline, CDR1 is LNHNV and CDR2 is YYDKDF (reference sequence). CDR3 size: 13 residues. The CDR3 bases are TGTGCCACCAGCTCCAGGAACACCGGGGAGCTGTTTTTT. Amino acids: CATSSRNTGELFF.

The chain joins TRBV2 to TRBJ2-2; possible D gene TRBD2, 5 bases. The CDR3 has 14 amino acids. The V gene lost 0 bases and the J gene lost 8 bases, with 10 bases spanning the gap. Germline CDR1 and CDR2: SNHLY and FYNNEI. This chain's CDR3 is CASSEALSGGELFF. CDR3 coding DNA: TGTGCCAGCAGTGAAGCATTGTCGGGGGGGGAGCTGTTTTTT. The whole variable domain, filled in from reference TRBV2 and TRBJ2-2, reads EPEVTQTPSHQVTQMGQEVILRCVPISNHLYFYWYRQILGQKVEFLVSFYNNEISEKSEIFDDQFSVERPDGSNFTLKIRSTKLEDSAMYFCASSEALSGGELFFGEGSRLTVL.

This rearrangement joins TRBV6-1 to TRBJ2-1; D is unresolved. V lost 7 bases to trimming and J lost 2 bases, with 9 bases between them. The germline V gene has CDR1 MNHNS and CDR2 SASEGT. CDR3 length equals 13 residues. DNA of the CDR3: TGTGCCAGCAAAAGGGTGACCTACAATGAGCAGTTCTTC. This sequence encodes CASKRVTYNEQFF.

This clone was observed a few times. V usage is TRBV29-1 and J usage is TRBJ2-7; D tentatively fits TRBD1 or TRBD2 (5 bases each). This CDR3 is built from 13 residues. The V end lost 7 bases, the J end lost 3 bases, and 16 bases lay between the germline ends. Germline V gene data show CDR1 as SQVTM and CDR2 as ANQGSEA. This chain's CDR3 is CSANGAGNYEQYF. CDR3 nucleotide sequence: TGCAGCGCCAACGGGGCCGGCAACTACGAGCAGTACTTC.

The V gene is TRBV29-1, the J gene TRBJ2-5; D remains ambiguous. The J call may be wrong; the DNA end is better matched by TRBJ2-7. Germline V gene sequence: CDR1 SQVTM, CDR2 ANQGSEA. This CDR3 spans 13 amino acids. The CDR3 DNA sequence: TGCAGCGTTGAAGATGATGGGTTTCACGAGCAGTACTTC. It encodes CSVEDDGFHEQYF.

The chain combines TRBV7-9 with TRBJ2-4; D might be TRBD1 or TRBD2, each matching 5 bases. Germline V gives CDR1 SEHNR, CDR2 FQNEAQ (reference sequence). There are 16 residues in the CDR3. Trimming stripped 5 bases from V and 0 bases from J, with 14 bases between. The CDR3 reads CASSPGAPEAKNIQYF. The CDR3 nucleotides read TGTGCCAGCAGCCCCGGGGCCCCCGAAGCCAAAAACATTCAGTACTTC.

The rearrangement uses TRBV6-5 and TRBJ2-7, with unresolved D. The CDR3 has 15 residues. The germline gives CDR1 MNHEY, CDR2 SVGAGI. V was shortened by 2 bases and J by 3 bases, with 14 bases between the two germline ends. The CDR3 loop reads CASSYLGRAGYEQYF. The CDR3 bases are TGTGCCAGCAGTTACCTGGGTAGGGCTGGCTACGAGCAGTACTTC.